Sequencing of this T cell receptor beta chain was carried out in a study of cytomegalovirus exposure and HLA in healthy donors (dated by TCRdb to about 2017). In the study overall: The 500 to 700 repertoires of the first cohort and the 120 validation repertoires were produced on the same platform, according to a later analysis. The study aimed to test whether signatures of past pathogen exposure could be identified by cataloging public T cell receptors. Besides the first cohort of roughly 640 subjects, a separate validation cohort made up of over a hundred different subjects was used. High-throughput TCR immunosequencing, statistical association of individual TCRs with disease status, and machine learning were combined to predict cytomegalovirus infection status.

The library was made by the immunoSEQ multiplex PCR assay. In the original analysis: A statistical classification framework was built for diagnosing cytomegalovirus status from the catalog of TCR beta chain sequences. TCRdb obtained this table from immuneACCESS and retained in-frame rearrangements with V and J assigned. These tables miss some clones; where compared with another copy, unresolved V genes account for less than half of the shortfall, and the remainder is unexplained. From that table come the V and J calls and clone size; the DNA was used to work out D and trimming. This sample lists around 60,000 clones; about 95% were detected once. Clones ranked in the top ten supply roughly 1.2% of the sample. Concerning this clone: There is no known antigen for this receptor. Base quality data are lacking; no much larger clone is found one base away.

General conclusions and limits of the study: The classifier was reported to diagnose cytomegalovirus status with high specificity and sensitivity in both the original cohort and the validation cohort. A later analysis lacked HLA typing for the validation cohort, so it scored co-occurrence in that cohort across all 120 repertoires. Most TCR sequences were seen in very few donors, while some public TCRs were found in many individuals. A few of the identified cytomegalovirus-associated TCR beta chains were confirmed in vitro to be specific for cytomegalovirus antigens. The authors suggested that the approach could potentially be generalized to other disease states and immunological phenotypes. A total of 150 to 200 TCR beta chains were listed by the study as associated with cytomegalovirus. Of the cluster scores, around 95% were above 0 in a later analysis, which found that TCRs clustered in the first cohort also tended to co-occur in the 90 to 150 validation repertoires.

For this chain, trimming is 6 bases at the V end and 3 bases at the J end, and the number of junction bases without a gene match is 5. From the cysteine through the phenylalanine, the CDR3 covers 15 amino acids. This entry keeps only the CDR3 DNA: 45 bases, framed from base 1. CDR1 MDHEN and CDR2 SYDVKM were looked up in the germline V gene. The donors belonged to the validation cohort of 120 subjects, which was separate from the roughly 700-subject first cohort. What was sequenced was PBMCs. Recombination connected TRBV28 to TRBJ2-6, and TRBD1 matches 7 of the central bases. This clonotype was sampled from a woman aged 18-29 years in good health and CMV-seronegative. The DNA sequence is as follows: TGTGCCAGCAGGCAGACAGGGCTTGGGGCCAACGTCCTGACTTTC. Translated, this is CASRQTGLGANVLTF.